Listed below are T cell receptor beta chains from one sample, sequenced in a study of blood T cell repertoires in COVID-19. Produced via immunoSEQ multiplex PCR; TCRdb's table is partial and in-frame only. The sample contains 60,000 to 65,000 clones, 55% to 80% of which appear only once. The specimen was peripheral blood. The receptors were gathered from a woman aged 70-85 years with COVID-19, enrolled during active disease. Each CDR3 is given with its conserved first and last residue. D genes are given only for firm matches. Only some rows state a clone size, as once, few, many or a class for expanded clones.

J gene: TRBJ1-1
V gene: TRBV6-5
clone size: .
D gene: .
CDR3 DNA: TGTGCCAGCAGTCGGTCCTTGAACACTGAAGCTTTCTTT
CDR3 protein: CASSRSLNTEAFF

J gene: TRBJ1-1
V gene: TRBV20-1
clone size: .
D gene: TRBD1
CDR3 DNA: TGCAGTGCTAGTTCGGACAGGGCAGAAGCTTTCTTT
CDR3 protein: CSASSDRAEAFF

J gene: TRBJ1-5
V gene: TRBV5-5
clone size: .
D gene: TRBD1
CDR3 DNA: TGTGCCAGCAGCCTGCCGGGACAGGGAAATCAGCCCCAGCATTTT
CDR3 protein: CASSLPGQGNQPQHF

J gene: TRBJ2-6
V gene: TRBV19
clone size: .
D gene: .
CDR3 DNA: TGTGCCAGTAGTATTGTGGCGGGTTCTGGGGCCAACGTCCTGACTTTC
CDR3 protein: CASSIVAGSGANVLTF

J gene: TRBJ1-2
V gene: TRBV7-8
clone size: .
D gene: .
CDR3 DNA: TGTGCCAGCAGCCCTGTTCAGGGCACCGGCTATGGCTACACCTTC
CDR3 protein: CASSPVQGTGYGYTF

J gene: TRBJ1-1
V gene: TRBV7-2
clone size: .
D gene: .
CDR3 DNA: TGTGCCAGCAGCAAAGACAGACTGAACACTGAAGCTTTCTTT
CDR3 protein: CASSKDRLNTEAFF

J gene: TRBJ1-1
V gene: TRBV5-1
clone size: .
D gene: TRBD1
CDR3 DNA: TGCGCCAGCAGCTTGGAGCGTATGGGACAGGGATTCTCTTCGGACACTGAAGCTTTCTTT
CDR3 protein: CASSLERMGQGFSSDTEAFF

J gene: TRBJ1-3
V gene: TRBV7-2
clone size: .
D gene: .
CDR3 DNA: TGTGCCAGCAGCCCAATGCCCGGGAACACCATATATTTT
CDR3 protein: CASSPMPGNTIYF

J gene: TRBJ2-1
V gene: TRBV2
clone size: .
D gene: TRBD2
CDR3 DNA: TGTGCCAGCAGCTCCAGCGGGAGCGGTTACAATGAGCAGTTCTTC
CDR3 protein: CASSSSGSGYNEQFF

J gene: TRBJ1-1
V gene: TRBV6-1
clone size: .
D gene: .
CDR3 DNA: TGTGCCAGCAGTGAACAGGGGAGAGACACTGAAGCTTTCTTT
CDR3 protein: CASSEQGRDTEAFF

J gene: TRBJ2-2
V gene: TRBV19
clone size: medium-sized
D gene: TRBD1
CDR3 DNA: TGTGCCAGTAGCGAGCCGGGACAGGGGATACAGGGGGAGCTGTTTTTT
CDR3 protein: CASSEPGQGIQGELFF

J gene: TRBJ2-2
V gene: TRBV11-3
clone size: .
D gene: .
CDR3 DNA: TGTGCCAGCAGATCTCCGGGACTCCTGAACACCGGGGAGCTGTTTTTT
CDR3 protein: CASRSPGLLNTGELFF

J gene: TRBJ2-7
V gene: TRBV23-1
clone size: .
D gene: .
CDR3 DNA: TGCGCCAGCAGTCAACCCCAGGGGAGCGAGCAGTACTTC
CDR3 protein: CASSQPQGSEQYF

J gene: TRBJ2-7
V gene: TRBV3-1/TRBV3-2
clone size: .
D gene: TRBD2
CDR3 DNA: TGTGCCAGCAGCCAACACACCCTAGCGGGGGGGCTCTCCTACGAGCAGTACTTC
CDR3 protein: CASSQHTLAGGLSYEQYF

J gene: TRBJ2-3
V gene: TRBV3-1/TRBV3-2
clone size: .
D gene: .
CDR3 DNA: TGTGCCAGCAGCCAAGACCCCCTCCCTAGCACAGATACGCAGTATTTT
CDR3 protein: CASSQDPLPSTDTQYF

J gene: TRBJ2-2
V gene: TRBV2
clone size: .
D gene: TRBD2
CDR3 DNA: TGTGCCAGCCGCCCGGCTAGCGGGAGGGCCTCCGGGGAGCTGTTTTTT
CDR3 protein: CASRPASGRASGELFF

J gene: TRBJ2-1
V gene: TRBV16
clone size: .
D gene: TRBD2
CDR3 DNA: TGTGCCAGCAGCCAATTTCTCCTAGCGGGAGACTCCTACAATGAGCAGTTCTTC
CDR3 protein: CASSQFLLAGDSYNEQFF

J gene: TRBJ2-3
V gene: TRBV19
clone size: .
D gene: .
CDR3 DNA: TGTGCCAGTAGTATAGTTGGGGCCTCTAGCACAGATACGCAGTATTTT
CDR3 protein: CASSIVGASSTDTQYF

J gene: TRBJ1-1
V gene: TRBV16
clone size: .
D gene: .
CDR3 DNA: TGTGCCAGCAGCCAATTGTCACCGGGGGACACTGAAGCTTTCTTT
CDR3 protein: CASSQLSPGDTEAFF

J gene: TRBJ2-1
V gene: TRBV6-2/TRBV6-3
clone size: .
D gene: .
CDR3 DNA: TGTGCCAGCAGGCCTAGCGACAGCTCCTACAATGAGCAGTTCTTC
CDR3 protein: CASRPSDSSYNEQFF

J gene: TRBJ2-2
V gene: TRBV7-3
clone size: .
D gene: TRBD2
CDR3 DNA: TGTGCCAGCAGCTTAAGGGGAGGGCTAATCACCGGGGAGCTGTTTTTT
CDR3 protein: CASSLRGGLITGELFF

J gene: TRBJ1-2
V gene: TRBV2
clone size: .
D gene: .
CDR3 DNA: TGTGCCAGCAGTGCGGTCTTGTATGGCTACACCTTC
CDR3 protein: CASSAVLYGYTF

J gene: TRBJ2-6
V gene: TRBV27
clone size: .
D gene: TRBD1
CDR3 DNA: TGTGCCAGCAGTCCAGTGACAGGGGCCGGGGCCAACGTCCTGACTTTC
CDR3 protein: CASSPVTGAGANVLTF

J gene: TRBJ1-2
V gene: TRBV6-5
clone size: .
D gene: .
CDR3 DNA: TGTGCCAGCAGTTACTCCCAGGGAGGCTATGGCTACACCTTC
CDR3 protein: CASSYSQGGYGYTF

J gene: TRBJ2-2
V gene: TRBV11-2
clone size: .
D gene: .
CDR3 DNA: TGTGCCAGCAGCTTAGATCGGAGTGGGGAGCTGTTTTTT
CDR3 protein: CASSLDRSGELFF

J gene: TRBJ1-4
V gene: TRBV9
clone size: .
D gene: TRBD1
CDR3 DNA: TGTGCCAGCAGCGAGGGACAGTCTAATGAAAAACTGTTTTTT
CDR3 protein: CASSEGQSNEKLFF

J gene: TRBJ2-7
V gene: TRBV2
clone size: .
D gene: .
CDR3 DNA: TGTGCCAGCAGTGAAGTGGGTAAAGGGGCCGCCTACGAGCAGTACTTC
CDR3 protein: CASSEVGKGAAYEQYF

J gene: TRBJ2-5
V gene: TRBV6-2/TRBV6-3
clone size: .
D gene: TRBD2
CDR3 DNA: TGTGCCAGCAGTACCCCGACTAGCGGGGGGGCCGAGACCCAGTACTTC
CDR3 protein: CASSTPTSGGAETQYF

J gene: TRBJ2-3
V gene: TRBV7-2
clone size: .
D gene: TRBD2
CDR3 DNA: TGTGCCAGCACGAGAGCGGGAGCCCAAACCCTCCCCGCAGATACGCAGTATTTT
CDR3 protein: CASTRAGAQTLPADTQYF

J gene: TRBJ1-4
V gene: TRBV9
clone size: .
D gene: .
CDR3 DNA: TGTGCCAGCAGCGTAGACTGGGGCACTAATGAAAAACTGTTTTTT
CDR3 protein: CASSVDWGTNEKLFF

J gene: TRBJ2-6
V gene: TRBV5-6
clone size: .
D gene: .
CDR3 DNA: TGTGCCAGCAGCTTGGTAGGGGTGAAAAGGGGGGCCAACGTCCTGACTTTC
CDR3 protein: CASSLVGVKRGANVLTF

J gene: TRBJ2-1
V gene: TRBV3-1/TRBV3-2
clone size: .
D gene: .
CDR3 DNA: TGTGCCAGCAGCCAAGAGGGGGCCAACAATGAGCAGTTCTTC
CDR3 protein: CASSQEGANNEQFF

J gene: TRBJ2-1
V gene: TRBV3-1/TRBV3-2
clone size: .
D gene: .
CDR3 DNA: TGTGCCAGCAGCCAAGTAGGCCAGACAGAAAGGGGGCAGTTCTTC
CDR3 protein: CASSQVGQTERGQFF

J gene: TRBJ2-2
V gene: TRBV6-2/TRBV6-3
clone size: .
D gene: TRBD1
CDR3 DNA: TGTGCCAGCAGTTCCTGGACAGGGTTTTTGGCCGGGGAGCTGTTTTTT
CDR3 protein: CASSSWTGFLAGELFF

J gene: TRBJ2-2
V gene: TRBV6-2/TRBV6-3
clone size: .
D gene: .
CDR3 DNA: TGTGCCAGCAGTTACAGACAGACCGGGGAGCTGTTTTTT
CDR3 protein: CASSYRQTGELFF

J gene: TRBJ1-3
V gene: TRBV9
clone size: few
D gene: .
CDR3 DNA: TGTGCCAGCAGCGTGGCAGGCTCGGGAAACACCATATATTTT
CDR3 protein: CASSVAGSGNTIYF

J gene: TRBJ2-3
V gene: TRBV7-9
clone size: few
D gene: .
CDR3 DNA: TGTGCCAGCAGCTCGGGTCCTCCCAAGGCAGATACGCAGTATTTT
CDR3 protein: CASSSGPPKADTQYF

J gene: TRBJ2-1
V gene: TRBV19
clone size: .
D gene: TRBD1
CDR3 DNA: TGTGCCAGTAGTCAATATCCCGGGACAGAAAATGAGCAGTTCTTC
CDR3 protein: CASSQYPGTENEQFF

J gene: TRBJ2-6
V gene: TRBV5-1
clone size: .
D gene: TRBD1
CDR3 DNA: TGCGCCAGCTCCTTACTGCAGGGGGCAAGCTCTGGGGCCAACGTCCTGACTTTC
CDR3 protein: CASSLLQGASSGANVLTF

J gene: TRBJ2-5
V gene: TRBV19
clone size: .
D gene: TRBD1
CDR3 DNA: TGTGCCAGTAGTATAGGGTCTGGACAGGGGGCTGGGGAGACCCAGTACTTC
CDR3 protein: CASSIGSGQGAGETQYF

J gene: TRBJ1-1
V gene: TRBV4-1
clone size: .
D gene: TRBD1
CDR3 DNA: TGCGCCAGCAGCCAAGATCGGTCCGGGACAGGGGAAGCTTTCTTT
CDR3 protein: CASSQDRSGTGEAFF

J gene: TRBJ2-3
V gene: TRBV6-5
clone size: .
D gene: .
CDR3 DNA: TGTGCCAGCAGTTACGCGGATACGCAGTATTTT
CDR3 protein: CASSYADTQYF

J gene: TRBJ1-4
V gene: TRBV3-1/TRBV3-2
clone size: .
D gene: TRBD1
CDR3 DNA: TGTGCCAGCAGACGGACAGGGATAACTAATGAAAAACTGTTTTTT
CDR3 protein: CASRRTGITNEKLFF

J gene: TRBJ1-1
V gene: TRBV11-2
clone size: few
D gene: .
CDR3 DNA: TGTGCCAGCAGCTTATCGGGGGTGCCCCCAAGCTTCTTT
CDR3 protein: CASSLSGVPPSFF

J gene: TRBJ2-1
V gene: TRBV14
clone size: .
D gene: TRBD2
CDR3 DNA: TGTGCCAGCAGCCAAAGACTAGCGGGTAGAGGTGAGCAGTTCTTC
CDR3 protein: CASSQRLAGRGEQFF

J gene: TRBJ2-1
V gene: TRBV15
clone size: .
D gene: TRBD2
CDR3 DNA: TGTGCCACCAGCAGAGATACCGCGGCGGGAGGGCCGGTCGAGCAGTTCTTC
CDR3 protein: CATSRDTAAGGPVEQFF

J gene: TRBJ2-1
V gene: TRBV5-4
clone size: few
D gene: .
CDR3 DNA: TGTGCCAGCAGCTTGGTTCTGGAGGGGAGTGAGCAGTTCTTC
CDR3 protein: CASSLVLEGSEQFF

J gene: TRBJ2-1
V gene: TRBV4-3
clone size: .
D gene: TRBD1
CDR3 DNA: TGCGCCAGCAGCCAGACGGACAGGGGCGATGAGCAGTTCTTC
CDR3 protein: CASSQTDRGDEQFF

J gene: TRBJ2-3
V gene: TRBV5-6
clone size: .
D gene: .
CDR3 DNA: TGTGCCAGCAGCTCGCGCCACACAGATACGCAGTATTTT
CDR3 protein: CASSSRHTDTQYF

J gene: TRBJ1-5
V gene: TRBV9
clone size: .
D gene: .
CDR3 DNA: TGTGCCAGCAATTTAAATCAGCCCCAGCATTTT
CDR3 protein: CASNLNQPQHF

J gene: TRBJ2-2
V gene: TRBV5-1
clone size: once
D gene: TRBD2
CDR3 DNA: TGCGCCAGCAGCACGGTTGGTAGCGGGGGAGCGAACACCGGGGAGCTGTTTTTT
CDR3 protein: CASSTVGSGGANTGELFF

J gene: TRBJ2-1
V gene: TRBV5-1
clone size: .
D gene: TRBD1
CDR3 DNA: TGCGCCAGCAGCTTGACGGGACAGGGGGGATGGCAGTTCTTC
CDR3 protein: CASSLTGQGGWQFF

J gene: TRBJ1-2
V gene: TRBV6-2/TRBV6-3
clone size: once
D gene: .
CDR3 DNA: TGTGCCAGCAGTTACTCGAGGAGTGTAGGCGGCTACACCTTC
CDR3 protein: CASSYSRSVGGYTF

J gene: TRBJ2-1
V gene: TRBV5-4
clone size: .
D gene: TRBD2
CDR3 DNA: TGTGCCAGCAGCTCCGGGACTAGCGGGAGATCCTACAATGAGCAGTTCTTC
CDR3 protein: CASSSGTSGRSYNEQFF

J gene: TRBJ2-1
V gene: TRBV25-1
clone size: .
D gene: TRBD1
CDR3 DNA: TGTGCCACCTCGACAGGGGCCAGGTTGAGTGAGCAGTTCTTC
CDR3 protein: CATSTGARLSEQFF

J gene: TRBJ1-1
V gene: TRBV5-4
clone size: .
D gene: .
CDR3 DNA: TGTGCCAGCAGCTTAAGCGGTCGGGCAGACGGGGAAGCTTTCTTT
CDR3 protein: CASSLSGRADGEAFF

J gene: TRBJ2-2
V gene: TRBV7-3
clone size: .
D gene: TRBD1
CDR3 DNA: TGTGCCAGCAGCCGACAGGGGCGTGACACCGGGGAGCTGTTTTTT
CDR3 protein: CASSRQGRDTGELFF